The 28 T cell receptor beta chains reported below all come from one sample, sequenced in a study of CD8+ T cells in alopecia areata. Specified treatment: oral pan-JAK inhibitor, 5-10 mg twice daily. After isolation, RNA underwent reverse transcription to generate cDNA as the sequencing template. Assay used: immunoSEQ multiplex PCR; TCRdb lists only in-frame clones, some missing. The sample holds 200,000 to 250,000 clones; 40% to 55% are singletons and the top ten take 2% to 3%. Sequenced here: CD4+ T cells sorted from blood, sampled at approximately week 36, from a patient treated with tofacitinib. Source of these receptors: a human donor with alopecia areata.

The chain carries TRBV29-1 and TRBJ2-1; the D gene is possibly TRBD2 (6 bases). There are 12 residues in the CDR3. Germline V gives CDR1 SQVTM, CDR2 ANQGSEA. Trimming shortened V by 7 bases and J by 11 bases, and 18 bases separated the two germline ends. DNA of the CDR3: TGCAGCGCCCGACTAGGGGCCAACCAGCAGTTCTTC. The encoded protein is CSARLGANQQFF.

The sample holds a few counts of this clone. This sequence joins TRBV5-8 and TRBJ2-6; no clear D gene. V lost 4 bases and J lost 2, with 13 bases in between. CDR3 length: 16 amino acids. Germline V CDR1 and CDR2: SGHTS, YDEGEE. For the CDR3, the DNA is TGTGCCAGCAGCACGGCTCAAATTACTGGGGCCAACGTCCTGACTTTC. It specifies CASSTAQITGANVLTF.

This clone was detected a few times. V usage is TRBV29-1 and J usage is TRBJ2-3; 10 bases map to TRBD2. The CDR3 totals 14 residues. CDR1 and CDR2 from the germline V gene are SQVTM and ANQGSEA. With V trimmed by 6 bases and J by 4 bases, 7 bases remained unmatched. As DNA, the CDR3 is TGCAGCGTACGCAGCGGGAGGGTAGCAGATACGCAGTATTTT. Amino acids: CSVRSGRVADTQYF.

This chain uses TRBV2 with TRBJ2-3; 7 bases fit TRBD1. V was clipped by 9 bases and J by 0 bases; unmatched bases: 6. The CDR3 is made up of 14 amino acids. Germline V lookup: CDR1 SNHLY, CDR2 FYNNEI. This chain's CDR3 is CASARDRSTDTQYF. DNA for the CDR3: TGTGCCAGTGCACGGGACAGAAGCACAGATACGCAGTATTTT. Full variable domain (outside the CDR3, taken from reference TRBV2 and TRBJ2-3): EPEVTQTPSHQVTQMGQEVILRCVPISNHLYFYWYRQILGQKVEFLVSFYNNEISEKSEIFDDQFSVERPDGSNFTLKIRSTKLEDSAMYFCASARDRSTDTQYFGPGTRLTVL.

The chain combines TRBV7-9 with TRBJ2-5, with 7 bases matching TRBD1. CDR3 length: 13 amino acids. In germline, CDR1 is SEHNR, CDR2 FQNEAQ (reference sequence). V shed 0 bases, J shed 7 bases, and the junction held 2 bases outside the gene matches. Here the CDR3 DNA reads TGTGCCAGCAGCTTAGCAGGGGGCCCGACCCAGTACTTC. Translation gives CASSLAGGPTQYF.

The chain has TRBV7-2 and TRBJ2-5, with TRBD2 matching over 9 bases. Unmatched junction bases numbered 3, after V lost 5 bases and J lost 5 bases. Germline CDR1 reads SGHTA; CDR2 reads FQGNSA. This CDR3 region has 13 residues. CDR3 loop: CASSQRGVETQYF. DNA of the CDR3: TGTGCCAGCAGCCAGCGGGGGGTCGAGACCCAGTACTTC.

This clone showed up just once. This chain links TRBV6-1 with TRBJ2-1; no clear D. Per the germline V gene, CDR1 is MNHNS and CDR2 is SASEGT. Between the trimmed V and J ends, which lost 0 bases and 9 bases, there was a span of 3 bases. The CDR3 totals 11 residues. CDR3 protein: CASSEASEQFF. In DNA form, the CDR3 reads TGTGCCAGCAGTGAAGCGAGTGAGCAGTTCTTC.

The chain carries TRBV30 and TRBJ1-3; no reliable D call. V dropped 4 bases and J dropped 4 bases, with 14 bases sitting between them. The CDR3 runs 14 residues. Germline V gene sequence: CDR1 GTSNPN, CDR2 SVGIG (reference sequence). The CDR3 protein is CAWTGNSPGNTIYF. The DNA of the CDR3 is TGTGCCTGGACGGGGAACTCTCCCGGAAACACCATATATTTT.

J is TRBJ2-1 and V is TRBV12-5; possible D gene TRBD1, 6 bases. Between the trimmed V and J ends, which lost 0 bases and 9 bases, there was a span of 6 bases. This CDR3 is built from 12 residues. Germline-derived CDR1 and CDR2 are LGHNT and FRNRAP. CDR3 DNA sequence: TGTGCTAGTGGTTTGGTACAGGGTGAGCAGTTCTTC. As protein: CASGLVQGEQFF.

CDR3 residues: CASSLEGVGDTQYF. The CDR3 coding sequence is TGCGCCAGCAGCTTGGAAGGCGTCGGAGATACGCAGTATTTT. V gene TRBV5-1 combines with J gene TRBJ2-3, with D hard to call. CDR1 is SGHRS and CDR2 is YFSETQ in the germline V gene. The CDR3 has 14 residues. V was clipped by 0 bases and J by 5 bases, with 10 bases between them. Variable domain in full (rest from reference TRBV5-1 and TRBJ2-3): KAGVTQTPRYLIKTRGQQVTLSCSPISGHRSVSWYQQTPGQGLQFLFEYFSETQRNKGNFPGRFSGRQFSNSRSEMNVSTLELGDSALYLCASSLEGVGDTQYFGPGTRLTVL.

This rearrangement joins TRBV18 to TRBJ2-7; TRBD1 aligns across 12 bases. The CDR3 length is 14 residues. Germline loops: CDR1 KGHSH, CDR2 LQKENI. After removal of 3 bases from V and 7 bases from J, the junction contained 4 bases not matched to a gene. CDR3 sequence: CASSPGQGAKEQYF. The CDR3 DNA follows: TGTGCCAGCTCACCGGGACAGGGGGCGAAGGAGCAGTACTTC.

This clone turned up a few times. The chain recombines TRBV6-5 with TRBJ1-1; unclear D gene. The CDR3 extends over 11 amino acids. V was trimmed by 5 bases and J by 3 bases, leaving 4 bases between them. The germline V gene has CDR1 MNHEY and CDR2 SVGAGI. The CDR3 DNA is TGTGCCAGCAGTCGGGACACTGAAGCTTTCTTT. It encodes CASSRDTEAFF.

The rearrangement links TRBV18 to TRBJ1-2; 7 bases align to TRBD1. Per the germline V gene, CDR1 is KGHSH and CDR2 is LQKENI. The CDR3 runs 13 residues. The ends lost 6 bases at V and 5 bases at J; junction bases unmatched: 6. This chain's CDR3 is CASSPTGEYGYTF. The CDR3 DNA reads TGTGCCAGCTCGCCAACAGGGGAGTATGGCTACACCTTC.

The CDR3 nucleotides read TGCGCCAGCAGCTTCAGGGGTCAGCAAGAGACCCAGTACTTC. It specifies CASSFRGQQETQYF. The J gene is TRBJ2-5, the V gene TRBV5-1, with a tentative D call TRBD1 (6 bases). Trimming stripped 2 bases from V and 2 bases from J, with 10 bases between. CDR1 SGHRS and CDR2 YFSETQ come from the germline V gene. There are 14 residues in the CDR3.

A single count supports this clone. The V gene is TRBV7-8, the J gene TRBJ2-7; TRBD1 or TRBD2 may be the D gene (5 bases each). There are 17 residues in the CDR3. Germline values: CDR1 SGHVS, CDR2 FQNEAQ. Trimming removed 3 bases from V and 2 bases from J, with 20 bases in between. The CDR3, as DNA: TGTGCCAGCAGCTTGGATTTCACCTACGGGACCGCCTACGAGCAGTACTTC. Encoded protein: CASSLDFTYGTAYEQYF.

This chain links TRBV4-1 with TRBJ1-2; D not certain. This CDR3 contains 14 residues. CDR1 and CDR2 (germline): MGHRA, YSYEKL. Trimming removed 1 base from V and 4 bases from J, with 10 bases in between. CDR3 bases: TGCGCCAGCAGCCAAGGCGGCGGAGTCTATGGCTACACCTTC. This gives the protein CASSQGGGVYGYTF.

The rearrangement joins TRBV6-5 to TRBJ2-7, with D possibly matching TRBD2 (5 bases). The CDR3 has 13 amino acids. Per the germline V gene, CDR1 is MNHEY and CDR2 is SVGAGI. Trimming took 10 bases from V and 1 from J, leaving 14 bases between them. CDR3 nucleotide sequence: TGTGCCACCAGCGGACCGTTTTCCTACGAGCAGTACTTC. It yields the protein CATSGPFSYEQYF.

The rearrangement uses TRBV13 and TRBJ2-5; D is unclear. This CDR3 is built from 12 residues. Looked up from germline, CDR1 is PRHDT and CDR2 is FYEKMQ (reference sequence). Trimming removed 0 bases from V and 7 bases from J, with 6 bases in between. The DNA for the CDR3 is TGTGCCAGCAGCTTAGGCCGTCGGACCCAGTACTTC. Encoded protein: CASSLGRRTQYF.

This clone turned up a few times. V usage is TRBV29-1 and J usage is TRBJ1-3; TRBD1 agrees at 9 bases. The germline CDR1 and CDR2 sequences are SQVTM and ANQGSEA. J was trimmed by 0 bases and V by 5 bases; bases with no gene match: 5. The CDR3 loop spans 15 amino acids. CDR3 amino acids: CSVRTGGLSGNTIYF. The CDR3 DNA follows: TGCAGCGTTAGAACAGGGGGCCTCTCTGGAAACACCATATATTTT.

This clone was seen more than once but under ten times. The chain is built from TRBV30 and TRBJ1-5, with D uncertain. CDR1 is GTSNPN and CDR2 is SVGIG in the germline V gene (reference sequence). This CDR3 region has 13 residues. V was shortened by 3 bases and J by 7 bases, with 13 bases between the two germline ends. The CDR3 DNA follows: TGTGCCTGGAGAGTAGGGCCGGGACAGCCCCAGCATTTT. It translates to CAWRVGPGQPQHF.

This clone was picked up a small number of times. This chain connects TRBV29-1 to TRBJ2-7; 8 positions match TRBD1. CDR1 is SQVTM and CDR2 is ANQGSEA in the germline V gene. J was trimmed by 5 bases and V by 7 bases; bases with no gene match: 7. The CDR3 loop spans 12 amino acids. The CDR3 nucleotides read TGCAGCGCAGGACAGGGTTACCACGAGCAGTACTTC. This codes for CSAGQGYHEQYF.

The chain has TRBV9 and TRBJ2-3; 8 bases match TRBD2. Germline V gene data show CDR1 as SGDLS and CDR2 as YYNGEE. This CDR3 comprises 15 residues. Trimming cost V 3 bases and J 2 bases; bases outside gene matches: 5. CDR3 DNA: TGTGCCAGCAGCGCAATAGCGGGGTTCACAGATACGCAGTATTTT. Its protein product is CASSAIAGFTDTQYF.

This chain links TRBV5-1 with TRBJ2-7; weak D call: TRBD2 (5 bases). The ends were cut back, 4 bases at V and 3 bases at J, with 14 bases in the middle. Germline V lookup: CDR1 SGHRS, CDR2 YFSETQ. The CDR3 loop spans 14 amino acids. The CDR3 DNA is TGCGCCAGCAGCGACGTGAGACGGGACTACGAGCAGTACTTC. Translating gives CASSDVRRDYEQYF.

The chain combines TRBV2 with TRBJ1-1; D not resolved. Germline CDR1 is SNHLY and CDR2 is FYNNEI. Trimming removed 6 bases from V and 5 bases from J, with 7 bases in between. This CDR3 contains 11 residues. The CDR3 protein is CASRVETEAFF. CDR3 DNA: TGTGCCAGCAGGGTCGAGACTGAAGCTTTCTTT.

Only a few counts were recorded for this clone. The chain employs TRBV4-1 and TRBJ2-7, with a tentative D call TRBD1 (5 bases). Trimming took 1 base from V and 0 from J, leaving 10 bases between them. The CDR3 consists of 15 residues. Germline V lookup: CDR1 MGHRA, CDR2 YSYEKL. CDR3 loop: CASSQARQSSYEQYF. DNA for the CDR3: TGCGCCAGCAGCCAAGCCCGACAGAGCTCCTACGAGCAGTACTTC.

The genes are TRBV14 and TRBJ2-7; TRBD1 matches at 9 bases. The CDR3 covers 15 residues. Looked up from germline, CDR1 is SGHDN and CDR2 is FVKESK. Trimming at V came to 4 bases and at J to 5 bases, leaving 9 bases not matched to a gene. The CDR3 reads CASSLTGGLTHEQYF. CDR3 nucleotides: TGTGCCAGCAGCCTCACAGGGGGCCTCACCCACGAGCAGTACTTC.

This clone has more than one count but fewer than ten. The CDR3 loop reads CSVATDRQFYEQYF. The CDR3 DNA reads as TGCAGCGTTGCGACGGACAGACAGTTCTACGAGCAGTACTTC. V and J are TRBV29-1 and TRBJ2-7; maybe TRBD1 (6 bases). Trimming removed 4 bases at V and 3 bases at J, with 16 bases between. Germline lookup yields CDR1 SQVTM and CDR2 ANQGSEA. The CDR3 totals 14 residues.

This clone came up a few times. The chain uses TRBV30 and TRBJ2-1; 13 nucleotides agree with TRBD2. Trimming cost V 3 bases and J 9 bases; bases outside gene matches: 23. This CDR3 has 20 residues. Per the germline V gene, CDR1 is GTSNPN and CDR2 is SVGIG (reference sequence). The CDR3 DNA sequence: TGTGCCTGGAGGGAGCGGGGACAGTGGACTAGCGGGAGCCCAGCCCGTGAGCAGTTCTTC. Translating gives CAWRERGQWTSGSPAREQFF.